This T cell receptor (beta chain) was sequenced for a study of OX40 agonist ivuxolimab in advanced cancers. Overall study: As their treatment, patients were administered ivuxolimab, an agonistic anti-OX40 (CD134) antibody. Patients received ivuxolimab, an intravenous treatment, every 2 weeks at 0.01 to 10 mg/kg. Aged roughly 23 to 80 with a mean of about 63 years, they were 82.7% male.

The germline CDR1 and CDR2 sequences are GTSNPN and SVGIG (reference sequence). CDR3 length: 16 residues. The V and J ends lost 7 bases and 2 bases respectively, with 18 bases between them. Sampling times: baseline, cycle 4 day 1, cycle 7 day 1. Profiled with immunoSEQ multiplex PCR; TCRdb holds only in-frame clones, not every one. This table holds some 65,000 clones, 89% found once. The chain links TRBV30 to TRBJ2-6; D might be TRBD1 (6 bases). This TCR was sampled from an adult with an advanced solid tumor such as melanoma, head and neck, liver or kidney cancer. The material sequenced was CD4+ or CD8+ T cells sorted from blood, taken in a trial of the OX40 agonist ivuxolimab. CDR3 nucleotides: TGTGCCTCCCCAGGGGTACGACTCGCTGGGGCCAACGTCCTGACTTTC. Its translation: CASPGVRLAGANVLTF.